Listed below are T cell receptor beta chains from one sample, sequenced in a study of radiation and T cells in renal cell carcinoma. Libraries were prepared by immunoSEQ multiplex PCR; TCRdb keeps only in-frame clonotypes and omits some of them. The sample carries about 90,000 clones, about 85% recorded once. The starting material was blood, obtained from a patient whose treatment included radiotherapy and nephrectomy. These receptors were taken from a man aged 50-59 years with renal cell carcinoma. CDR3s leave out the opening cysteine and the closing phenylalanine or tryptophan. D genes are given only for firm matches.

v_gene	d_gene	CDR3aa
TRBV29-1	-	SAKTTGTYEQY
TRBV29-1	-	SVPLQTENNEQF
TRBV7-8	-	ASSLRAHTGELF
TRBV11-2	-	ASSFPLGNYEQY
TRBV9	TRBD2	ASSVTPSGLAGSGELF
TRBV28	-	ASNSFGLMGETQY
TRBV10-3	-	ATGVTANEKLF
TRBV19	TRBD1	ASSPRQGAWETQY
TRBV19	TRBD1	ASRLLTQGRVQPQH
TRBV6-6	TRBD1	ASSSGGTGELF
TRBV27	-	ASSFKVNTEAF
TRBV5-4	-	ASSSPPYGYT
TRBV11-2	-	ASSLRGRAETQY
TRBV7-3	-	ASSDGTQETQY
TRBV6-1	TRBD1	ASSGTGGPYSNQPQH
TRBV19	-	ASRQLGWDTQY
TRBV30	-	AWDYWGATEAF
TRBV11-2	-	ASSLVLYLNEQF
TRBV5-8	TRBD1	ASSLRQGALGYT